This T cell receptor beta chain was documented in a study of cytomegalovirus exposure and HLA in healthy donors. This PCR relied on a set of 60 Vbeta primers and 13 Jbeta primers. Repertoires were generated with immunoSEQ multiplex PCR, while TCRdb's copy carries only in-frame clones and drops some. The sample gives 150,000 to 200,000 clones, roughly 86% of which show up once; about 1.7% is in the top ten. The CDR3 length is 13 residues. V lost 5 bases, J lost 1 base, and 6 bases lay in between. CDR1 is MNHNS, CDR2 SASEGT, per germline. Study-wide results and limits: According to a later analysis, most TCR beta chains associated with CMV appeared HLA-restricted. A later analysis linked a missense variant in DCLRE1C to the trimming of TCR beta V and J genes.

Concerning this clone: What it binds is unknown.

This chain joins TRBV6-1 and TRBJ1-5, with no clear D. This TCR came from a woman between 18 and 29 years old in good health and CMV-seronegative. Sequenced sample: PBMCs. This CDR3 is CASSFQSNQPQHF. CDR3 in DNA: TGTGCCAGCAGTTTCCAGAGCAATCAGCCCCAGCATTTT.